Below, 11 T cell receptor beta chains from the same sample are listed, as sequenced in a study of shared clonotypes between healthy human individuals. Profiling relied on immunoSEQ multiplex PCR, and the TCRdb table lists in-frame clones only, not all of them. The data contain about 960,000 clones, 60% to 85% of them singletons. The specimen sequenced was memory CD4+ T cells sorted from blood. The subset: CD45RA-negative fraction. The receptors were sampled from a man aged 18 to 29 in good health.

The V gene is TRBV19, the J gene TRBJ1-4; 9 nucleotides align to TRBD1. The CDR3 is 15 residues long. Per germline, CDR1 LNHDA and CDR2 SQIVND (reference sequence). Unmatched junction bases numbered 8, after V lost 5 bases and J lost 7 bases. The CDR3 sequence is CASSGTGNAGEKLFF. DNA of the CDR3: TGTGCCAGTAGTGGGACAGGGAATGCAGGTGAAAAACTGTTTTTT.

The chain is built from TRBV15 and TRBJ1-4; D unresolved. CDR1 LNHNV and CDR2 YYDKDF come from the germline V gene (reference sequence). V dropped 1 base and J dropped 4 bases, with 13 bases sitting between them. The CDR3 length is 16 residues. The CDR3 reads CATSRGSVSINEKLFF. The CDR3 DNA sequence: TGTGCCACCAGCAGAGGATCGGTCAGTATTAATGAAAAACTGTTTTTT.

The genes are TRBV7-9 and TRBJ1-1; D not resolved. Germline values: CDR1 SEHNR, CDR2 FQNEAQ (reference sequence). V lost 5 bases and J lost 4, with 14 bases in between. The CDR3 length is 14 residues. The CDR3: CASSPYRESTEAFF. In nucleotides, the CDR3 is TGTGCCAGCAGCCCCTATCGGGAGAGCACTGAAGCTTTCTTT.

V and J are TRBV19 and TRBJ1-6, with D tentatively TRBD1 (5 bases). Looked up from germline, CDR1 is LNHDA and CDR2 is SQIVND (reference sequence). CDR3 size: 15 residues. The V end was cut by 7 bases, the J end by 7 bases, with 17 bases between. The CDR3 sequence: CASTPRGGGNSPLHF. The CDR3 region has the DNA TGTGCCAGTACCCCCCGAGGCGGGGGGAATTCACCCCTCCACTTT.

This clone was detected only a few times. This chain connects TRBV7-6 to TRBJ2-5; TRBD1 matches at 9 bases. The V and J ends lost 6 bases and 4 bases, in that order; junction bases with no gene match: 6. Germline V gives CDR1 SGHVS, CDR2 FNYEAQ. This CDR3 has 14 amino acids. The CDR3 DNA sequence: TGTGCCAGCAGGACAGGGGGAGGGGGAGAGACCCAGTACTTC. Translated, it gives CASRTGGGGETQYF.

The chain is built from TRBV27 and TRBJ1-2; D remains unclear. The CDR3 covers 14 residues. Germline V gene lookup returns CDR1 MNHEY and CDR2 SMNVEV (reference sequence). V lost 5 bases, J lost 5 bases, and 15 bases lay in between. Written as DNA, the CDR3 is TGTGCCAGCAGTGGCCGGGGAGAAGGGTATGGCTACACCTTC. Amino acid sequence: CASSGRGEGYGYTF.

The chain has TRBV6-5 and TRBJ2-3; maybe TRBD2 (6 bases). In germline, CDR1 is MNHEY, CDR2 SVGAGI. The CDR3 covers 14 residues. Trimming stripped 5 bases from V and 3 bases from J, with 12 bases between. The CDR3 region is CASSKWDSTDTQYF. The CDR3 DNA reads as TGTGCCAGCAGTAAATGGGACTCTACAGATACGCAGTATTTT.

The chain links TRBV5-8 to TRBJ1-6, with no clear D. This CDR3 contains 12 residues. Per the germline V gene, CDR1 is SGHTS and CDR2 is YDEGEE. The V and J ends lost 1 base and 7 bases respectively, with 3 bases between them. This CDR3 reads CASSLRNSPLHF. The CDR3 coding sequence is TGTGCCAGCAGCTTGCGCAATTCACCCCTCCACTTT. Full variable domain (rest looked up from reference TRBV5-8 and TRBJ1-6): EAGVTQSPTHLIKTRGQQATLRCSPISGHTSVYWYQQALGLGLQFLLWYDEGEERNRGNFPPRFSGRQFPNYSSELNVNALELEDSALYLCASSLRNSPLHFGNGTRLTVT.

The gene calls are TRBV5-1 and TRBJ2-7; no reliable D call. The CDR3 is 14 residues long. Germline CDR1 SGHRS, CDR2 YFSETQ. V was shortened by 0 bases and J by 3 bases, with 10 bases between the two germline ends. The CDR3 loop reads CASSLATANYEQYF. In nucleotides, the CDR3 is TGCGCCAGCAGCTTGGCAACAGCTAACTACGAGCAGTACTTC.

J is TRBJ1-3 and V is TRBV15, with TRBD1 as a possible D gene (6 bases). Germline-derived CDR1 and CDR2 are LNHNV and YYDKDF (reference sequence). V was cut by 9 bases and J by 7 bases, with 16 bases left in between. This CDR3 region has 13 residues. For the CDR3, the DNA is TGTGCCACAGGTGGACAGACCGGGAACACCATATATTTT. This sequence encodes CATGGQTGNTIYF.

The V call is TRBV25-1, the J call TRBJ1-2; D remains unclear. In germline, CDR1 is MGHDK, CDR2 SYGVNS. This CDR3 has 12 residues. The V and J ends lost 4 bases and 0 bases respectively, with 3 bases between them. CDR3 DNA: TGTGCCAGCAGTGGAGCTAACTATGGCTACACCTTC. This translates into CASSGANYGYTF.